This T cell receptor beta chain appears in the sequencing data of a study of CD8 T cells in Susac syndrome (dated by TCRdb to between 2019 and 2020). Regarding the complete study: The study used repertoire sequencing to test whether antigen drove CD8+ T cell activation and differentiation in Susac syndrome. What the research found in general, with its limitations: The number of individuals in the TCR sequencing and HLA analysis was acknowledged as relatively small.

Peripheral blood CD8+ and CD4+ T cells from healthy donors, Susac syndrome patients and multiple sclerosis patients were profiled using high-throughput TCR beta sequencing. The multiple sclerosis controls were treatment-naive patients whose relapsing-remitting disease, either stable or active, fulfilled the revised McDonald criteria. Bulk CD8+ and CD4+ T cells were purified by magnetic negative isolation, while CD8+ TEMRA cells were enriched using FACS. Blood was collected in EDTA tubes and processed within 24 hours, with PBMCs isolated through density gradient centrifugation. PBMCs intended for TCR sequencing were cryopreserved in liquid nitrogen and were subsequently thawed in a 37 degrees C water bath. The sorted or isolated CD4+, CD8+ and CD8+ TEMRA cells had a purity of 90% or higher. This clonotype has more than one count but fewer than ten. Its cognate antigen has yet to be identified. Within one base of it there is no much larger clone, and no base qualities were kept.

RNA was extracted using the RNeasy kit, and about 0.45 to 1 microgram was reverse transcribed with random hexamers. TCR beta CDR3 regions were amplified with the immunoSEQ multiplex PCR assay covering 54 Vbeta and 13 Jbeta segments. PCR amplification bias was corrected by using a synthetic template baseline for primer optimization and computational correction. Processing in the source paper ran as follows. Reads were annotated to V, D and J genes according to IMGT and were analyzed with immunoSEQ Analyzer, with only productive sequences retained. Clonality was computed as one minus Shannon entropy normalized by log2 of the number of productive unique sequences. For each patient and control, public and private clones were evaluated within the 100 most prevalent clones. Clones were defined as Susac-specific when absent from the healthy and MS cohorts, from fewer than 1,300 published viral clones and from other ImmuneACCESS disease sequences. The public reads were reanalyzed by TCRdb: fastp trimming at Q25, MiXCR alignment, in-frame beta chains only. One record per CDR3 amino acid sequence lists the most common genes and DNA. For this entry, the V and J calls and clone size follow TCRdb and not the study's own pipeline. The sample table holds 150,000 to 200,000 distinct CDR3 sequences, of which around 94% were seen once. In total, the top ten clones hold roughly 0.1% of the sample.

The material sequenced was CD4+ T cells from PBMCs. This receptor was taken from a human donor with multiple sclerosis.

The CDR3 protein sequence reads: CSARAGNQPQHF. The nucleotide sequence reads as follows: TGCAGTGCTAGGGCGGGCAATCAGCCCCAGCATTTT. In this chain, TRBV20-1 is recombined with TRBJ1-5, with the D gene call left open. The germline V gene (reference sequence) provides CDR1 DFQATT and CDR2 SNEGSKA. The CDR3 holds 12 amino acids from the cysteine to the phenylalanine. Only the CDR3 DNA stays, 36 bases, in frame from base 1. V is shortened by 3 bases, J by 2 bases, and the region joining them spans 5 bases.